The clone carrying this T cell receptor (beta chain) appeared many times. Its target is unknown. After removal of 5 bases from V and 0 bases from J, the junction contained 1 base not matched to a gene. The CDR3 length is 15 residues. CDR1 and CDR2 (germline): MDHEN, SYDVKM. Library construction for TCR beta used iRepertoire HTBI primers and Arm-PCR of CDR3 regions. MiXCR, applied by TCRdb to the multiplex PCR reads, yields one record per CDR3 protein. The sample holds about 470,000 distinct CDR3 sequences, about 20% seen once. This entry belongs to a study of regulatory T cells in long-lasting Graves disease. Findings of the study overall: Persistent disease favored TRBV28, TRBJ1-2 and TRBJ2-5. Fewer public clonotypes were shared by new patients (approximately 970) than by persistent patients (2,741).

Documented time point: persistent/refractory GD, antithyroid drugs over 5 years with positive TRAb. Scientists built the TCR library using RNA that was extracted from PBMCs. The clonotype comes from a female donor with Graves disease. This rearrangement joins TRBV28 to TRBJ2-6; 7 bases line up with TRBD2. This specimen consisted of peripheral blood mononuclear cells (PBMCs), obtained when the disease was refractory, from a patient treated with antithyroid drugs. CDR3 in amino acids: CASSAGDSGANVLTF. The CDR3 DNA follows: TGTGCCAGCAGTGCGGGGGACTCTGGGGCCAACGTCCTGACTTTC.